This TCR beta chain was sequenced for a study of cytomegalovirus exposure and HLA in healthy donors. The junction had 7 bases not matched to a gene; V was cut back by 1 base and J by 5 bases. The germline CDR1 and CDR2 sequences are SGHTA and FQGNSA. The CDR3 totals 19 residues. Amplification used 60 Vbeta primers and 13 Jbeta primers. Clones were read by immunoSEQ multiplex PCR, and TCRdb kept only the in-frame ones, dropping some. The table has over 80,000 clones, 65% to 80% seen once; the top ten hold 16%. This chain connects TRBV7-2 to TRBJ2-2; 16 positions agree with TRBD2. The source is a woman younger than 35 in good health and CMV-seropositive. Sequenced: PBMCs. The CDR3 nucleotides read TGTGCCAGCAGCTTAGTAGGGACTAGCGGGGGGGCCAGTACCGGGGAGCTGTTTTTT. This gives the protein CASSLVGTSGGASTGELFF.